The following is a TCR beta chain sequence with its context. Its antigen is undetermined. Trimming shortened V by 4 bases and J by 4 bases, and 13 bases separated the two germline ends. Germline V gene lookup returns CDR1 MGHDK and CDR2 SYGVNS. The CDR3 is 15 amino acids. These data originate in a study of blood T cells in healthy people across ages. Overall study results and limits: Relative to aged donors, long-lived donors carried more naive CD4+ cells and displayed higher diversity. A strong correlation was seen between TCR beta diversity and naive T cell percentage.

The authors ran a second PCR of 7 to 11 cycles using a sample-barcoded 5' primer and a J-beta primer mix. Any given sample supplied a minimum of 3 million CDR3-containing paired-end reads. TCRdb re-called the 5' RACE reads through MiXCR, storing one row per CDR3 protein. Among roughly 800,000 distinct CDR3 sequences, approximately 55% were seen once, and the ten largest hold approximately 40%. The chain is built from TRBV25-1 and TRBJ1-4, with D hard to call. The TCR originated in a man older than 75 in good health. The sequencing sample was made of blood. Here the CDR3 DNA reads TGTGCCAGCAGTGTAGATGGGCGGCTTAATGAAAAACTGTTTTTT. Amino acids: CASSVDGRLNEKLFF. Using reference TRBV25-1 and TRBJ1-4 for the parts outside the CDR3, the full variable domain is EADIYQTPRYLVIGTGKKITLECSQTMGHDKMYWYQQDPGMELHLIHYSYGVNSTEKGDLSSESTVSRIRTEHFPLTLESARPSHTSQYLCASSVDGRLNEKLFFGSGTQLSVL.